One sample yielded the 10 T cell receptor beta chains listed below, sequenced in a study of tissue T cells after allogeneic stem cell transplantation. The data were produced by immunoSEQ multiplex PCR, yet TCRdb's version contains in-frame clones alone and is incomplete. This table holds 17,000 or so clones, less than 85% found once. The sequenced material came from spleen. These receptors came from a female BALB/c mouse in good health. Mice of this strain are of MHC haplotype H2-d.

As to this clone: The gene symbols are mouse symbols. The read ends 1 residue shy of where the CDR3 ends; the end is completed using the germline J gene. This chain joins TRBV5 and TRBJ1-1; perhaps TRBD1 as D (6 bases). The CDR3 contains 16 residues. Trimming left V 0 bases short and J 4 bases short, with 15 bases between. Germline loops: CDR1 LGHNA, CDR2 YNLKQL (reference sequence). The CDR3 sequence is CASSQDIGGAGTEVFF. Partial CDR3 DNA: TGTGCCAGCAGCCAAGATATCGGGGGCGCGGGCACAGAAGTCTTC.

This clone was seen more than once but under ten times. Gene names follow the mouse nomenclature. The CDR3 extends 1 residue past the end of the read, so its final part is completed from the germline J gene. The chain combines TRBV2 with TRBJ1-5; D uncertain. In germline, CDR1 is LGHNA, CDR2 YSYQKL. V was shortened by 0 bases and J by 0 bases, with 3 bases between the two germline ends. This CDR3 contains 14 residues. The CDR3 loop reads CASSQDNNNQAPLF. Incomplete CDR3 DNA: TGTGCCAGCAGCCAAGACAATAACAACCAGGCTCCGCTT. Together with reference TRBV2 and TRBJ1-5, the CDR3 gives the full variable domain: DPKIIQKPKYLVAVTGSEKILICEQYLGHNAMYWYRQSAKKPLEFMFSYSYQKLMDNQTASSRFQPQSSKKNHLDLQITALKPDDSATYFCASSQDNNNQAPLFGEGTRLSVL.

In this sample, this clone turned up a few times. The gene names here belong to mouse. From the germline J gene comes the end of the CDR3, since the read stops 1 residue before it. The rearrangement links TRBV4 to TRBJ1-3, with TRBD1 identical over 9 bases. In germline, CDR1 is LGHDT, CDR2 YNNKQL (reference sequence). The CDR3 contains 15 residues. V gave up 5 bases and J gave up 0 bases; unmatched junction bases: 2. Incomplete CDR3 DNA: TGTGCCAGCAGCGAGGGACAGGGTTCTGGAAATACGCTCTAT. It is translated as CASSEGQGSGNTLY. The entire CDR3 is CASSEGQGSGNTLYF.

This clone was seen only a few times. The genes are named according to mouse. The sequence runs out 1 residue before the end of the CDR3; the remainder is reconstructed from the germline J gene. The chain joins TRBV1 to TRBJ1-5, with 10 positions matching TRBD1. CDR3 size: 14 residues. The J segment lost 7 bases and the V segment lost 1 base, leaving 1 base of the junction unmatched. Germline CDR1 reads NSQYPW; CDR2 reads LRSPGD (reference sequence). CDR3 DNA, as far as it was read: TGCACCTGCAGTGCAGGGACAGGGGGACAGGCTCCGCTT. Its translation is CTCSAGTGGQAPL. The CDR3 reads in full as CTCSAGTGGQAPLF.

This clone came up a few times. Germline and genes here are mouse. The read terminates 1 residue ahead of where the CDR3 ends, so the germline J gene completes it. The chain uses TRBV13-3 and TRBJ2-7; 9 bases line up with TRBD2. This CDR3 comprises 12 residues. V was pared by 5 bases and J by 3 bases, with 0 bases of the junction left unmatched. The V gene's germline CDR1 is NNHDY and CDR2 SYVADS. The DNA read from the CDR3 is TGTGCCAGCAGGGGACTGGGCTATGAACAGTAC. This codes for CASRGLGYEQY. The CDR3 as a whole reads CASRGLGYEQYF.

Points on this clone: Gene names are mouse gene names. The sequenced fragment ends 1 residue before the CDR3 boundary, so the rest is inferred from the germline J gene. The chain is built from TRBV29 and TRBJ2-4; 11 positions match TRBD1. This CDR3 contains 16 residues. J gave up 0 bases and V 4 bases, and 3 bases lay outside the gene matches. From germline, CDR1 is MSHET and CDR2 SYDVDS. CDR3 region: CASSSGTGGSQNTLYF. The CDR3 bases that were read are TGTGCTAGCAGTTCCGGGACAGGGGGTAGTCAAAACACCTTGTAC.

This clone is a singleton in its sample. Gene names refer to mouse genes. The DNA ends 1 residue before the CDR3 does, and the rest of the CDR3 is filled in from the germline J gene. The V and J genes are TRBV13-2 and TRBJ1-1; 7 bases are a match to TRBD1. The CDR3 runs to 13 residues. Germline CDR1 reads NNHNN; CDR2 reads SYGAGS (reference sequence). V lost 6 bases and J lost 3; bases outside the gene matches: 5. CDR3 DNA (partial): TGTGCCAGCGACCAGGGGGAGGACACAGAAGTCTTC. It encodes CASDQGEDTEVF. From start to end, the CDR3 is CASDQGEDTEVFF.

As regards this clone: Gene and germline names: mouse. Incomplete CDR3 DNA: TGTGCTAGCAGTAGAGGGGGACAAAATAACTATGCTGAGCAGTTC. This gives the protein CASSRGGQNNYAEQF. The whole CDR3 reads CASSRGGQNNYAEQFF. V gene TRBV17 combines with J gene TRBJ2-1, with D perhaps matching TRBD1 (6 bases). The read ends 1 residue before the CDR3 terminus; that terminus is restored from the germline J gene. V was clipped by 1 base and J by 0 bases, with 10 bases between them. Germline lookup yields CDR1 MNHDT and CDR2 YYDKIL. The CDR3 covers 16 residues.

There are a few counts of this clone. Genes here carry mouse names. The read is 1 residue too short to cover the CDR3 end, so that end is filled in from the germline J gene. This sequence joins TRBV13-2 and TRBJ2-7, with 7 nucleotides matching TRBD1. The CDR3 extends over 12 amino acids. Losses at the gene ends were 4 bases for V and 3 bases for J; bases not matched to a gene: 1. Germline V gene data show CDR1 as NNHNN and CDR2 as SYGAGS (reference sequence). CDR3 bases read: TGTGCCAGCGGTCGGACAGGCTATGAACAGTAC. Translating it yields CASGRTGYEQY. The full CDR3 reads CASGRTGYEQYF.

There are a few counts of this clone. Genes here carry mouse names. The CDR3 end lies 1 residue beyond the end of the read and is filled in from the germline J gene. The V and J genes are TRBV24 and TRBJ2-7, with TRBD1 matching over 7 bases. Germline CDR1 and CDR2: KGHTA and FRNEEI. This CDR3 has 16 residues. V lost 0 bases and J lost 0; bases outside the gene matches: 5. CDR3 loop: CASSLYTRDSSYEQYF. CDR3 DNA (partial): TGTGCCAGCAGTCTGTATACAAGGGACAGCTCCTATGAACAGTAC.